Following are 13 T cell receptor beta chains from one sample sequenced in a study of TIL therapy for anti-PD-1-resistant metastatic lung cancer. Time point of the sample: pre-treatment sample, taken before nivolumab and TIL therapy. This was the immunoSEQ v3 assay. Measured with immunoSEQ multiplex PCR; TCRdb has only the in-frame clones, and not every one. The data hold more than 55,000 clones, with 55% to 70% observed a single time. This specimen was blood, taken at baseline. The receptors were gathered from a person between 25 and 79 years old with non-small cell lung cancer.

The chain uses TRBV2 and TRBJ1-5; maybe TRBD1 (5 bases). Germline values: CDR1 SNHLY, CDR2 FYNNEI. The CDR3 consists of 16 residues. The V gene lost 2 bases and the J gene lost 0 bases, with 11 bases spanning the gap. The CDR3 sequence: CASSEWGGYSNQPQHF. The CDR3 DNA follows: TGTGCCAGCAGTGAATGGGGGGGATATAGCAATCAGCCCCAGCATTTT.

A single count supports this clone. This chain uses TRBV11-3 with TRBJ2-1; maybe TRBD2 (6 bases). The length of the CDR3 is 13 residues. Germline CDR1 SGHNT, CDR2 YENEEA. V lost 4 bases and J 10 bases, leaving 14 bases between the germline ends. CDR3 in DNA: TGTGCCAGCAGCTCCTTGGAGGGTCAGGAGCAGTTCTTC. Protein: CASSSLEGQEQFF.

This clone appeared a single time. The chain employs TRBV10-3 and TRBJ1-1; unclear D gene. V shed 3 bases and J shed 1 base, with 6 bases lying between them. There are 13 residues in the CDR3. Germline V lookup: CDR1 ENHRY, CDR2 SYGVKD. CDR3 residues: CAISETQNTEAFF. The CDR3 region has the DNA TGTGCCATCAGTGAAACTCAGAACACTGAAGCTTTCTTT.

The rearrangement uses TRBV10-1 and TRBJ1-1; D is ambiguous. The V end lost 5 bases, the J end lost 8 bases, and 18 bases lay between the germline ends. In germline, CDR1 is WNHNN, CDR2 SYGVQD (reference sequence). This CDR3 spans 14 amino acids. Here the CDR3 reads CASSRTRGGSEAFF. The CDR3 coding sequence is TGCGCCAGCAGTCGTACGAGAGGAGGGAGCGAAGCTTTCTTT.

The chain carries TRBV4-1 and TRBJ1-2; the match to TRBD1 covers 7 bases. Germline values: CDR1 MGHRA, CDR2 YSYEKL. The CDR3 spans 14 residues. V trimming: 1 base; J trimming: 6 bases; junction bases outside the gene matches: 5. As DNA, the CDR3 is TGCGCCAGCAGCCAAGTACGCCAGGGGGATGGCTACACCTTC. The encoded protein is CASSQVRQGDGYTF.

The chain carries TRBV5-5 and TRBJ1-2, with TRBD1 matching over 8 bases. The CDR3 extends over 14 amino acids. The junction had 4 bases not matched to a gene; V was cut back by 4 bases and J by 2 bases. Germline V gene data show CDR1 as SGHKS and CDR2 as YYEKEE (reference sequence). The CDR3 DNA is TGTGCCAGCAGCCGGGGACAGGCCAACTATGGCTACACCTTC. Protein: CASSRGQANYGYTF.

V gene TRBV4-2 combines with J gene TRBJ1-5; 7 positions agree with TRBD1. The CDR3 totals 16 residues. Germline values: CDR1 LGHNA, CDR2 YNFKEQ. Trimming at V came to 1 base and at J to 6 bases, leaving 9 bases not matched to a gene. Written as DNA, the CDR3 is TGTGCCAGCAGCCAAGCAGGAGGGGGCGCGGGTCAGCCCCAGCATTTT. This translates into CASSQAGGGAGQPQHF.

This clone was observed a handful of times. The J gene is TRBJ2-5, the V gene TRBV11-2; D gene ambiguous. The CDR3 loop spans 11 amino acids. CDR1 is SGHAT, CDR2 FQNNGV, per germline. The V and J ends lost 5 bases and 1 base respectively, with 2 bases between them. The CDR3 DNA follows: TGTGCCAGCAGCCCCCAAGAGACCCAGTACTTC. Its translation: CASSPQETQYF.

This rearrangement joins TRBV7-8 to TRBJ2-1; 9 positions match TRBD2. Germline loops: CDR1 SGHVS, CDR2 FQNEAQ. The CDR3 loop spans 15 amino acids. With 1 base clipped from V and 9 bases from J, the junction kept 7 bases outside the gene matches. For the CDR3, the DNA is TGTGCCAGCAGCTTAGTAGGTAGCGGGAGTGGTGAGCAGTTCTTC. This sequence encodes CASSLVGSGSGEQFF.

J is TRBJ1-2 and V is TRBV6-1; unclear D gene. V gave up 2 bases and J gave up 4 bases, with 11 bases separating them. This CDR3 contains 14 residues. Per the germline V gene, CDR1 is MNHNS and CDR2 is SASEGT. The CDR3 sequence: CASSEYRSGYGYTF. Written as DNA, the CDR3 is TGTGCCAGCAGTGAATATAGATCGGGCTATGGCTACACCTTC.

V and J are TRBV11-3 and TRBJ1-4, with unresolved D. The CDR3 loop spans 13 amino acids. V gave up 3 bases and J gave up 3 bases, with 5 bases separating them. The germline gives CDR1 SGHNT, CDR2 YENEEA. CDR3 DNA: TGTGCCAGCAGCTTTCCATCTAATGAAAAACTGTTTTTT. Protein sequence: CASSFPSNEKLFF.

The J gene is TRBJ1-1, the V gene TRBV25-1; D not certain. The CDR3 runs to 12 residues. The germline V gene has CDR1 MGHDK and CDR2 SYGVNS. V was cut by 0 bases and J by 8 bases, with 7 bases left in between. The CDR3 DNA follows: TGTGCCAGCAGTGAATATGGGAGCGAAGCTTTCTTT. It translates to CASSEYGSEAFF.

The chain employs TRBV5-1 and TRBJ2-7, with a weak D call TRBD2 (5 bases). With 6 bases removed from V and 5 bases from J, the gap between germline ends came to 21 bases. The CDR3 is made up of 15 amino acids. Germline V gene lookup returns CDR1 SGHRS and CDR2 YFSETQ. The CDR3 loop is CASNWGALGSNEQYF. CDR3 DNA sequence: TGCGCCAGCAACTGGGGAGCGCTAGGAAGTAACGAGCAGTACTTC. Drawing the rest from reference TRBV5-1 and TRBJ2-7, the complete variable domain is KAGVTQTPRYLIKTRGQQVTLSCSPISGHRSVSWYQQTPGQGLQFLFEYFSETQRNKGNFPGRFSGRQFSNSRSEMNVSTLELGDSALYLCASNWGALGSNEQYFGPGTRLTVT.